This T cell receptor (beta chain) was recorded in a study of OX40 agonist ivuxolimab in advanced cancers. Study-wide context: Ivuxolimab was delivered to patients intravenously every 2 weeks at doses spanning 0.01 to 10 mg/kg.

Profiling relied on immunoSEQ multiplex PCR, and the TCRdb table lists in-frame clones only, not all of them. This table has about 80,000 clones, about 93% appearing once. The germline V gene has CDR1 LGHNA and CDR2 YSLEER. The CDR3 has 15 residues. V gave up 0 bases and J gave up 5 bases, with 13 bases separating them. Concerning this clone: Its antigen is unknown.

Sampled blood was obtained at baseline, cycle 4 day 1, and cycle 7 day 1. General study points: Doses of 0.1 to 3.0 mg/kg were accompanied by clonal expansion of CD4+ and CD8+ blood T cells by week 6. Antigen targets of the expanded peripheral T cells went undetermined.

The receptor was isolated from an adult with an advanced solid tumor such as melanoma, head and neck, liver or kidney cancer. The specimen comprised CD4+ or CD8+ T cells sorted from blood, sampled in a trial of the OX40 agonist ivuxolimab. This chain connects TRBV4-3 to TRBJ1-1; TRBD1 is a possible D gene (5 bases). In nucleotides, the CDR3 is TGCGCCAGCAGCCAAGATAGAGGGGTAGGGACTGAAGCTTTCTTT. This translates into CASSQDRGVGTEAFF.